This TCR beta chain was recovered during a study of CD8 T cells in ankylosing spondylitis. This clonotype was seen only a few times. Its antigen is not identified. Study conclusions and caveats: It appeared that ankylosing spondylitis blood was characterized by a TCR beta motif of about eight highly homologous variants.

TCRdb analysed the 5' RACE reads with MiXCR anew, one entry per CDR3 protein. The sample gives some 330,000 distinct CDR3 sequences, roughly 8% of which show up once; roughly 14% is in the top ten. This CDR3 has 16 amino acids. V lost 3 bases and J lost 7; bases outside the gene matches: 14. CDR1 and CDR2 from the germline V gene are DFQATT and SNEGSKA (reference sequence). The chain couples TRBV20-1 to TRBJ1-5; 8 bases match TRBD1. Sequences were obtained from blood, either unsorted or a sorted T cell fraction (not recorded which). The source is a male donor with ankylosing spondylitis. CDR3 sequence (DNA): TGCAGTGCTAGCGGACAGGGCGGATTTTTTGGCCAGCCCCAGCATTTT. Translated, it gives CSASGQGGFFGQPQHF.